The 15 T cell receptor beta chains listed next were all sequenced from one sample in a study of liver allograft versus peripheral blood T cells. As for the study in general: Blood and transplanted-liver T cell receptor repertoires from recipients were compared.

In TCRdb, the reads were re-called with MiXCR into one record per CDR3 protein. The profile covers some 4,000 distinct CDR3 sequences, with around 19% appearing a single time and over 15% taken by the ten largest. The receptors derive from a human patient who had a liver transplant. Some T cells could come from the graft donor.

On this clonotype itself: A single base separates this from a much larger clone, so it may be a read error. The chain carries TRBV12-3 or TRBV12-4 and TRBJ2-3; D gene uncertain. The ends were cut back, 7 bases at V and 8 bases at J, with 10 bases in the middle. The CDR3 is 11 amino acids. For the CDR3, the DNA is TGTGCCAGCACCCGAAATGGTACGCAGTATTTT. This gives the protein CASTRNGTQYF.

This clonotype occurred a few times. The V call is TRBV28, the J call TRBJ1-1; D gene ambiguous. Deletions cut 3 bases from V and 1 base from J, with 6 bases between. This CDR3 spans 13 amino acids. CDR1 is MDHEN, CDR2 SYDVKM, per germline. The CDR3 reads CASSLLGNTEAFF. In DNA form, the CDR3 reads TGTGCCAGCAGTTTGCTGGGGAACACTGAAGCTTTCTTT.

This clonotype counts as medium-sized (0.01 to 0.1%). The rearrangement links TRBV6-5 to TRBJ1-5; D is undetermined. The V end was cut by 2 bases, the J end by 0 bases, with 8 bases between. The CDR3 totals 15 residues. Per the germline V gene, CDR1 is MNHEY and CDR2 is SVGAGI. The CDR3 bases are TGTGCCAGCAGTTACATCGCGCATAGCAATCAGCCCCAGCATTTT. Translated, it gives CASSYIAHSNQPQHF.

In its sample, this clonotype ranks as medium-sized (0.01 to 0.1%). The gene calls are TRBV5-5 and TRBJ2-1, with a weak D call TRBD2 (6 bases). V was pared by 1 base and J by 8 bases, with 16 bases between. CDR3 size: 15 residues. The germline V gene encodes CDR1 SGHKS and CDR2 YYEKEE (reference sequence). CDR3 region: CASSLQRVEKDEQFF. The CDR3 coding sequence is TGTGCCAGCAGCTTGCAGCGGGTGGAGAAGGATGAGCAGTTCTTC.

This clonotype has a count of ten or more. The chain employs TRBV7-9 and TRBJ1-1; a possible D gene is TRBD1 (6 bases). Trimming shortened V by 5 bases and J by 5 bases, and 18 bases separated the two germline ends. Germline V gene data show CDR1 as SEHNR and CDR2 as FQNEAQ (reference sequence). The CDR3 consists of 15 residues. The CDR3 loop is CASSPWDTGTTEAFF. CDR3 sequence (DNA): TGTGCCAGCAGCCCGTGGGACACGGGAACGACTGAAGCTTTCTTT.

This clonotype has only a few counts. The chain combines TRBV7-9 with TRBJ1-5; 8 bases are shared with TRBD1. V lost 5 bases to trimming and J lost 4 bases; unmatched junction nucleotides: 7. CDR3 size: 15 residues. Germline values: CDR1 SEHNR, CDR2 FQNEAQ (reference sequence). In DNA form, the CDR3 reads TGTGCCAGCAGCGCGACAGGGGCGGGAAATCAGCCCCAGCATTTT. This translates into CASSATGAGNQPQHF.

A remark on this clonotype: With only one base between it and a far larger clone, this is likely a read error. The chain carries TRBV6-5 and TRBJ1-2; D gene unclear. V shed 3 bases and J shed 8 bases, with 13 bases lying between them. The germline V gene encodes CDR1 MNHEY and CDR2 SVGAGI. CDR3 size: 13 residues. The CDR3 sequence is CASSYFLGSGYTF. The DNA of the CDR3 is TGTGCCAGCAGTTATTTCCTCGGTTCCGGCTACACCTTC.

This clonotype is medium-sized in the sample. The chain joins TRBV27 to TRBJ1-5; D unresolved. Trimming pared 3 bases from V and 0 bases from J, leaving 6 bases between. This CDR3 has 14 amino acids. In germline, CDR1 is MNHEY, CDR2 SMNVEV (reference sequence). This CDR3 reads CASSFVGSNQPQHF. The CDR3 nucleotides read TGTGCCAGCAGTTTCGTAGGTAGCAATCAGCCCCAGCATTTT.

A remark on this clonotype: The likely explanation is a read error, given a far larger clone one base away. The rearrangement joins TRBV6-6 to TRBJ2-7; D gene unclear. Germline V gene sequence: CDR1 MNHNY, CDR2 SVGAGI (reference sequence). The CDR3 is made up of 14 amino acids. With 5 bases removed from V and 4 bases from J, the gap between germline ends came to 15 bases. The CDR3 is CASSSSAAPYEQYF. DNA of the CDR3: TGTGCCAGCAGTAGCTCGGCGGCACCTTACGAGCAGTACTTC.

This clonotype is termed medium-sized (0.01 to 0.1%). J is TRBJ1-3 and V is TRBV12-3 or TRBV12-4, with D tentatively TRBD1 (5 bases). The CDR3 loop spans 16 amino acids. Trimming removed 6 bases at V and 0 bases at J, with 15 bases between. The CDR3 bases are TGTGCCAGCAGGCTTGGGGGGAGTCCCTCTGGAAACACCATATATTTT. It yields the protein CASRLGGSPSGNTIYF.

This clonotype is deemed medium-sized. The chain joins TRBV7-9 to TRBJ1-4, with 8 bases aligning to TRBD1. Germline V gene sequence: CDR1 SEHNR, CDR2 FQNEAQ (reference sequence). J was trimmed by 7 bases and V by 4 bases; bases with no gene match: 5. The CDR3 has 14 amino acids. CDR3 DNA: TGTGCCAGCAGCTCGGGACAGGCCAGTGAAAAACTGTTTTTT. Protein: CASSSGQASEKLFF.

This chain uses TRBV2 with TRBJ1-1, with 8 nucleotides matching TRBD1. Looked up from germline, CDR1 is SNHLY and CDR2 is FYNNEI. Losses at the gene ends were 0 bases for V and 5 bases for J; bases not matched to a gene: 8. The CDR3 runs to 16 residues. The CDR3 sequence is CASSEAGQGLGTEAFF. Here the CDR3 DNA reads TGTGCCAGCAGTGAAGCCGGACAGGGTTTGGGGACTGAAGCTTTCTTT.

This clonotype ranks as medium-sized. The rearrangement links TRBV19 to TRBJ2-7, with a possible D match to TRBD2 (6 bases). The CDR3 spans 15 residues. Trimming removed 3 bases from V and 4 bases from J, with 16 bases in between. Germline CDR1 is LNHDA and CDR2 is SQIVND (reference sequence). CDR3 bases: TGTGCCAGTAGTATTTCGTGGGGAGGTACATACGAGCAGTACTTC. This translates into CASSISWGGTYEQYF.

The V call is TRBV29-1, the J call TRBJ1-1; 7 positions agree with TRBD1. The V and J ends lost 7 bases and 4 bases, in that order; junction bases with no gene match: 9. The CDR3 length is 13 residues. The V gene's germline CDR1 is SQVTM and CDR2 ANQGSEA. CDR3 residues: CSGSRQGITEAFF. The CDR3, as DNA: TGCAGCGGGTCGAGACAGGGAATCACTGAAGCTTTCTTT.

This clonotype counts as large. The V call is TRBV19, the J call TRBJ2-1; no firm D call. The V end lost 6 bases, the J end lost 7 bases, and 13 bases lay between the germline ends. This CDR3 has 13 amino acids. Germline assignment: CDR1 LNHDA and CDR2 SQIVND (reference sequence). The CDR3 is CASSWTGWNEQFF. The CDR3 nucleotides read TGTGCCAGTAGCTGGACGGGCTGGAATGAGCAGTTCTTC.